This T cell receptor (beta chain) stems from a study of identical twins. V was pared by 4 bases and J by 3 bases, with 15 bases between. CDR1 SEHNR and CDR2 FQNEAQ come from the germline V gene (reference sequence). CDR3 size: 16 residues. Unique molecular identifiers were present on the cDNA, which also gained a universal primer site by template switching. TCRdb processed the 5' RACE reads anew with MiXCR; each CDR3 protein has one entry. Found here are approximately 220,000 distinct CDR3 sequences, roughly 7.5% of them singletons; the top ten hold more than 1.5%. General study findings and limits: Insertions were fewer in abundant cord blood beta clonotypes, whereas memory repertoires showed none of this pattern. The authors drew conclusions from cross-sectional statistical analysis rather than following the same donors.

This clonotype was seen many times. What it binds is unknown. This sample was also put to use in a study of yellow fever vaccine responses in identical twins.

The receptor comes from a woman between 18 and 29 years old in good health. Sequencing used memory (CD45RO+) T cells sorted from blood. The chain couples TRBV7-9 to TRBJ2-2, with D uncertain. This CDR3 is CASSSSYSRDTGELFF. CDR3 in DNA: TGTGCCAGCAGCTCCAGTTACTCTCGGGACACCGGGGAGCTGTTTTTT.